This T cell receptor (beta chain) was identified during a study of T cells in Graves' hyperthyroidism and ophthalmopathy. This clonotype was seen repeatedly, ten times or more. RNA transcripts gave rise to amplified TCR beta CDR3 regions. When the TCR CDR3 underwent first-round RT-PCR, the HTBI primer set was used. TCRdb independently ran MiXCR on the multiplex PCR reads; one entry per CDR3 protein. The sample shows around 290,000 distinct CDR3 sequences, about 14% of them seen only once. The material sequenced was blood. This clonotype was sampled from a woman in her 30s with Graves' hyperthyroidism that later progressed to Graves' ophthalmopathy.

The CDR3 protein is CSARGGGTEAFF. The CDR3 DNA is TGCAGTGCTAGAGGGGGGGGTACTGAAGCTTTCTTT. V gene TRBV20-1 combines with J gene TRBJ1-1; possible D gene TRBD1, 5 bases. CDR3 length: 12 amino acids. Trimming removed 1 base from V and 5 bases from J, with 8 bases in between. The germline V gene has CDR1 DFQATT and CDR2 SNEGSKA (reference sequence).